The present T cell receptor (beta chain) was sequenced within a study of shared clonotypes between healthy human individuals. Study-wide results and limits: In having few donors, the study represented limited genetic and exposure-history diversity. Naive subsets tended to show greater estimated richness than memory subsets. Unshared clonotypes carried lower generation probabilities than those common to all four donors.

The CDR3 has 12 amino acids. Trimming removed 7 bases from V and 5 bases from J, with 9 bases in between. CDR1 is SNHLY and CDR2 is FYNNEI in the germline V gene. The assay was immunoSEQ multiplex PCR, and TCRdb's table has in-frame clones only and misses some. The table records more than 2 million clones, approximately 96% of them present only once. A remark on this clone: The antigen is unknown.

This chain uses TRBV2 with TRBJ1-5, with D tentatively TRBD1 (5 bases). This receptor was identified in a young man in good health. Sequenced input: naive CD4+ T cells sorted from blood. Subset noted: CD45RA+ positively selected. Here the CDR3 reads CASNWGDQPQHF. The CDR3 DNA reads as TGTGCCAGCAATTGGGGGGATCAGCCCCAGCATTTT. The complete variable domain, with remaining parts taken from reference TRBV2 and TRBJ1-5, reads EPEVTQTPSHQVTQMGQEVILRCVPISNHLYFYWYRQILGQKVEFLVSFYNNEISEKSEIFDDQFSVERPDGSNFTLKIRSTKLEDSAMYFCASNWGDQPQHFGDGTRLSIL.